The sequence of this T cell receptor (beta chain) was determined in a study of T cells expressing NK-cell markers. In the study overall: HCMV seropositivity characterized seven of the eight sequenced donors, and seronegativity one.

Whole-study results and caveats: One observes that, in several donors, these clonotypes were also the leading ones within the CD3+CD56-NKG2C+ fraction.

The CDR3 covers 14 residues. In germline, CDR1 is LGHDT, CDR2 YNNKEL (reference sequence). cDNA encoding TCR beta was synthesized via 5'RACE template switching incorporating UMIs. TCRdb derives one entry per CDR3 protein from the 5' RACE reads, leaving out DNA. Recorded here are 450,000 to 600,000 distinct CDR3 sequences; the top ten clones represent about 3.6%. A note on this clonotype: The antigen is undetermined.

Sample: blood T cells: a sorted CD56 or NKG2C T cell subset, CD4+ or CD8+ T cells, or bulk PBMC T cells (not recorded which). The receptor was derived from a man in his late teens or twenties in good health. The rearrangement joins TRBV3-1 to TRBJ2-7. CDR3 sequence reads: CASSGSASSYEQYF.